The next 10 T cell receptor beta chains were all read from a single sample in a study of T cell changes during pregnancy in multiple sclerosis. Assay: immunoSEQ multiplex PCR; the TCRdb copy retains only in-frame clones and omits some. The data hold 35,000 to 50,000 clones, with about 88% observed a single time. Sequenced here: CD4+ T cells from peripheral blood mononuclear cells, sampled in the second trimester of pregnancy. All receptors derive from a female donor with multiple sclerosis, enrolled in a pregnancy study.

V is TRBV7-2 and J is TRBJ2-7; 12 bases match TRBD2. Germline assignment: CDR1 SGHTA and CDR2 FQGNSA. The CDR3 has 17 residues. The V and J ends lost 2 bases and 3 bases, in that order; junction bases with no gene match: 8. The CDR3 spells CASSLRASGRVLYEQYF. The CDR3 DNA reads TGTGCCAGCAGCTTAAGGGCTAGCGGGAGGGTCCTCTACGAGCAGTACTTC.

This rearrangement joins TRBV30 to TRBJ2-5, with 12 nucleotides matching TRBD2. Trimming cost V 3 bases and J 2 bases; bases outside gene matches: 1. The CDR3 is 14 residues long. Germline V gene lookup returns CDR1 GTSNPN and CDR2 SVGIG (reference sequence). The CDR3 region has the DNA TGTGCCTGGAGGACTAGCGGGAGACAAGAGACCCAGTACTTC. This translates into CAWRTSGRQETQYF.

The CDR3 region is CASTSRGAANYGYTF. The CDR3 DNA reads as TGTGCCAGCACTTCCCGTGGGGCAGCTAACTATGGCTACACCTTC. The chain employs TRBV27 and TRBJ1-2; a weak D match, TRBD1 (5 bases). The CDR3 contains 15 residues. Germline V gives CDR1 MNHEY, CDR2 SMNVEV (reference sequence). V lost 7 bases to trimming and J lost 0 bases, with 15 bases between them.

A single count supports this clone. The V call is TRBV6-1, the J call TRBJ2-2, with TRBD2 matching 7 bases. The CDR3 covers 12 residues. Losses at the gene ends were 8 bases for V and 6 bases for J; bases not matched to a gene: 3. In germline, CDR1 is MNHNS, CDR2 SASEGT. The CDR3 spells CASGRVPGELFF. Here the CDR3 DNA reads TGTGCCAGCGGGAGGGTGCCCGGGGAGCTGTTTTTT.

The CDR3 spells CASSLVGQGGTGELFF. The CDR3 region has the DNA TGTGCCAGCAGCTTAGTGGGACAGGGGGGCACCGGGGAGCTGTTTTTT. V is TRBV7-6 and J is TRBJ2-2; TRBD1 matches at 11 bases. There are 16 residues in the CDR3. The trim removed 1 base at V and 4 bases at J, leaving 2 bases unmatched. Germline V gene lookup returns CDR1 SGHVS and CDR2 FNYEAQ.

The gene calls are TRBV28 and TRBJ2-5; TRBD1 agrees at 7 bases. CDR3 length: 14 residues. Looked up from germline, CDR1 is MDHEN and CDR2 is SYDVKM. V shed 6 bases and J 3 bases; nucleotides not matched to a gene: 7. The CDR3 DNA sequence: TGTGCCAGCAGCCCCGGGGACAGAAAAGAGACCCAGTACTTC. Its translation: CASSPGDRKETQYF.

V gene TRBV6-5 combines with J gene TRBJ1-2; TRBD1 is a possible D gene (5 bases). Germline V CDR1 and CDR2: MNHEY, SVGAGI. The CDR3 is 15 residues long. Between the trimmed V and J ends, which lost 0 bases and 10 bases, there was a span of 18 bases. CDR3 region: CASSYSWRSGKDYTF. CDR3 nucleotide sequence: TGTGCCAGCAGTTACTCATGGCGGTCAGGGAAAGACTACACCTTC.

In this sample, this clone turned up once. The chain joins TRBV7-9 to TRBJ2-1; 9 bases are shared with TRBD2. This CDR3 region has 17 residues. Trimming took 1 base from V and 9 from J; bases not matched to a gene: 13. The germline gives CDR1 SEHNR, CDR2 FQNEAQ (reference sequence). CDR3 protein: CASSLDLVTSGGVEQFF. For the CDR3, the DNA is TGTGCCAGCAGCTTAGATTTGGTGACTAGCGGTGGGGTTGAGCAGTTCTTC.

The chain uses TRBV5-5 and TRBJ1-4, with D maybe TRBD1 (5 bases). Germline loops: CDR1 SGHKS, CDR2 YYEKEE (reference sequence). This CDR3 has 16 amino acids. The ends were cut back, 3 bases at V and 2 bases at J, with 14 bases in the middle. As DNA, the CDR3 is TGTGCCAGCAGCTCGTGGTCGGGGGGGACTAATGAAAAACTGTTTTTT. Amino acids: CASSSWSGGTNEKLFF.

Worth noting for this clone: The junction departs from the called germline gene at one end, perhaps through a read error. CDR3 sequence (DNA): TGTGCCAGTAGTACGGGCGCGGCGGGATCGAACCCCGGGGAGCTGTTTTTT. This gives the protein CASSTGAAGSNPGELFF. The V and J genes are TRBV19 and TRBJ2-2; D is possibly TRBD2 (6 bases). The CDR3 consists of 17 residues. Germline loops: CDR1 LNHDA, CDR2 SQIVND (reference sequence).